These T cell receptor beta chains were read from a single sample in a study of OX40 agonist ivuxolimab in advanced cancers. Only in-frame clones appear in the TCRdb table, and some are missing; sequencing was by immunoSEQ multiplex PCR. The sample shows roughly 64,000 clones, roughly four fifths of them seen only once. The sequenced sample was CD4+ or CD8+ T cells sorted from blood, obtained in a trial of the OX40 agonist ivuxolimab. These receptors originate from an adult with an advanced solid tumor such as melanoma, head and neck, liver or kidney cancer. Both conserved end residues are part of each CDR3. The size of a clone is reported for some rows only, either as once, few or many, or as a class for expanded clones.

v_call: TRBV5-6; j_call: TRBJ1-2; clone_size: few; cdr3_aa: CASSLGITGIGGYTF
v_call: TRBV27; j_call: TRBJ1-1; clone_size: NA; cdr3_aa: CASTRDFRADTEAFF
v_call: TRBV19; j_call: TRBJ2-1; clone_size: few; cdr3_aa: CASTQGSYNEQFF
v_call: TRBV5-1; j_call: TRBJ2-1; clone_size: once; cdr3_aa: CASSIWTRNNEQFF
v_call: TRBV2; j_call: TRBJ2-5; clone_size: few; cdr3_aa: CASGRGPSYQETQYF
v_call: TRBV10-2; j_call: TRBJ2-3; clone_size: NA; cdr3_aa: CASGLGVVATDTQYF
v_call: TRBV27; j_call: TRBJ2-6; clone_size: NA; cdr3_aa: CASSPLLRSGANVLTF
v_call: TRBV27; j_call: TRBJ1-2; clone_size: NA; cdr3_aa: CASSLRAADLYRGGYTF
v_call: TRBV30; j_call: TRBJ2-1; clone_size: NA; cdr3_aa: CAWSVPFVTDEQFF
v_call: TRBV7-9; j_call: TRBJ1-2; clone_size: NA; cdr3_aa: CASSPRTGNGYTF
v_call: TRBV6-6; j_call: TRBJ2-7; clone_size: NA; cdr3_aa: CASSYPLGQGSYEQYF
v_call: TRBV4-2; j_call: TRBJ1-1; clone_size: NA; cdr3_aa: CASSPGQGQMNTEAFF
v_call: TRBV19; j_call: TRBJ1-1; clone_size: NA; cdr3_aa: CASSMTGNTEAFF
v_call: TRBV28; j_call: TRBJ2-1; clone_size: NA; cdr3_aa: CASGTGTSQFF